The 22 T cell receptor beta chains below were found in one sample sequenced in a study of early T cells in non-severe SARS-CoV-2 infection. Via MiXCR, TCRdb re-called the 5' RACE reads, giving one row per CDR3 protein. Among tens of thousands of distinct CDR3 sequences listed, about 12% were seen once. The sample comprised whole blood. The receptors here all came from an adult who was a healthcare worker with PCR-confirmed SARS-CoV-2 infection or an uninfected control (not recorded which).

This clonotype has just one count. The CDR3 sequence: CASSFEQTQYF. CDR3 DNA sequence: TGTGCCAGCAGCTTTGAGCAGACCCAGTACTTC. The chain has TRBV7-8 and TRBJ2-5; D is uncertain. V was shortened by 3 bases and J by 6 bases, with 5 bases between the two germline ends. This CDR3 has 11 amino acids. CDR1 and CDR2 from the germline V gene are SGHVS and FQNEAQ.

This clonotype was seen more than once but under ten times. V and J are TRBV9 and TRBJ2-3; 8 nucleotides align to TRBD1. There are 16 residues in the CDR3. Germline CDR1 and CDR2: SGDLS and YYNGEE. The junction had 6 bases not matched to a gene; V was cut back by 0 bases and J by 3 bases. CDR3 sequence: CASSVAAWTGTDTQYF. The CDR3 nucleotides read TGTGCCAGCAGCGTAGCTGCTTGGACAGGGACAGATACGCAGTATTTT.

This clonotype has a handful of counts. The junction does not match germline at one end; this may be a read error. The V gene is TRBV7-2, the J gene TRBJ2-3; D is possibly TRBD2 (6 bases). The CDR3 sequence is 16 residues long. Germline assignment: CDR1 SGHTA and CDR2 FQGNSA. CDR3 sequence (DNA): TGTGTCAGCAGCTTACGGAGGGCGGGTAGCACAGATACGCAGTATTTT. It yields the protein CVSSLRRAGSTDTQYF.

This clonotype was counted a few times. The V gene is TRBV29-1, the J gene TRBJ1-1; 8 bases are shared with TRBD1. With 8 bases clipped from V and 5 bases from J, the junction kept 7 bases outside the gene matches. Germline CDR1 reads SQVTM; CDR2 reads ANQGSEA. The CDR3 has 12 amino acids. CDR3 residues: CSIWTGRTEAFF. DNA for the CDR3: TGCAGCATTTGGACAGGGAGGACTGAAGCTTTCTTT.

This rearrangement joins TRBV28 to TRBJ2-3; 10 bases align to TRBD1. Germline CDR1 reads MDHEN; CDR2 reads SYDVKM. CDR3 size: 20 residues. J was trimmed by 5 bases and V by 3 bases; bases with no gene match: 20. The CDR3 region is CASSLGSRDRGNGAIDTQYF. The CDR3 DNA follows: TGTGCCAGCAGTTTGGGATCCCGGGACAGGGGAAACGGAGCAATAGATACGCAGTATTTT.

This clonotype was counted only a few times. This CDR3 is CASSSPGTRVVDEQYF. The CDR3 bases are TGTGCCAGCAGTTCACCCGGGACTAGAGTTGTGGACGAGCAGTACTTC. V is TRBV6-6 and J is TRBJ2-7; TRBD2 agrees at 8 bases. The CDR3 extends over 16 amino acids. Germline values: CDR1 MNHNY, CDR2 SVGAGI (reference sequence). V was pared by 4 bases and J by 5 bases, with 13 bases of the junction left unmatched.

This clonotype was recorded a few times. This sequence joins TRBV7-9 and TRBJ2-5, with D uncertain. The CDR3 spans 11 residues. V gave up 5 bases and J gave up 2 bases, with 3 bases separating them. In germline, CDR1 is SEHNR, CDR2 FQNEAQ (reference sequence). The CDR3 region has the DNA TGTGCCAGCAGCAAACAAGAGACCCAGTACTTC. This sequence encodes CASSKQETQYF.

This clonotype was recorded many times. The rearrangement uses TRBV20-1 and TRBJ2-1; D ambiguous. The CDR3 runs 12 residues. Trimming took off 5 bases at V and 7 bases at J, with 12 bases between the two ends. Germline-derived CDR1 and CDR2 are DFQATT and SNEGSKA (reference sequence). The CDR3 here is CSAHLHGNEQFF. CDR3 in DNA: TGCAGTGCTCACCTCCACGGGAATGAGCAGTTCTTC.

This clonotype was observed a handful of times. V usage is TRBV28 and J usage is TRBJ2-2, with D maybe TRBD1 (6 bases). Trimming cost V 6 bases and J 2 bases, with 13 bases left between them. Germline CDR1 reads MDHEN; CDR2 reads SYDVKM. The CDR3 loop spans 15 amino acids. The CDR3 DNA is TGTGCCAGCAGGCCAGGGGTGGGCAACACCGGGGAGCTGTTTTTT. It specifies CASRPGVGNTGELFF.

This clonotype appeared many times. The chain has TRBV24-1 and TRBJ2-1, with TRBD1 as a possible D gene (5 bases). CDR3 length: 16 amino acids. Per germline, CDR1 KGHDR and CDR2 SFDVKD. V was shortened by 1 base and J by 0 bases, with 9 bases between the two germline ends. This chain's CDR3 is CATSDLADSSYNEQFF. DNA of the CDR3: TGTGCCACCAGTGATTTAGCAGACAGCTCCTACAATGAGCAGTTCTTC.

At least ten counts were recorded for this clonotype. The V and J genes are TRBV12-3 or TRBV12-4 and TRBJ2-1; a possible D gene is TRBD2 (7 bases). This CDR3 has 14 residues. With 5 bases removed from V and 9 bases from J, the gap between germline ends came to 17 bases. CDR3 loop: CASSGGGRWGEQFF. CDR3 DNA: TGTGCCAGCAGTGGGGGCGGGAGATGGGGTGAGCAGTTCTTC.

This clonotype was recorded a few times. The rearrangement links TRBV29-1 to TRBJ2-1; D is undetermined. Germline CDR1 is SQVTM and CDR2 is ANQGSEA. The length of the CDR3 is 11 residues. Trimming cost V 7 bases and J 4 bases, with 8 bases left between them. The CDR3 bases are TGCAGCGCTAATCGGTACAATGAGCAGTTCTTC. This translates into CSANRYNEQFF.

This clonotype was seen a handful of times. J is TRBJ1-2 and V is TRBV12-3 or TRBV12-4; D possibly corresponds to TRBD1 (6 bases). V was pared by 3 bases and J by 4 bases, with 21 bases between. The CDR3 spans 17 residues. CDR3 sequence (DNA): TGTGCCAGCAGTTTCCTCCGTGAGAGGGGGGCCGCCTATGGCTACACCTTC. It codes for CASSFLRERGAAYGYTF.

Many counts were recorded for this clonotype. This chain connects TRBV29-1 to TRBJ2-7; a weak D match, TRBD2 (6 bases). The V gene lost 4 bases and the J gene lost 7 bases, with 14 bases spanning the gap. There are 12 residues in the CDR3. Germline-derived CDR1 and CDR2 are SQVTM and ANQGSEA. The CDR3 reads CSVGIRGTEQYF. The CDR3, as DNA: TGCAGCGTTGGGATCCGGGGGACTGAGCAGTACTTC.

The chain has TRBV7-9 and TRBJ2-7; TRBD1 matches 8 bases. V was pared by 2 bases and J by 6 bases, with 3 bases of the junction left unmatched. Germline V CDR1 and CDR2: SEHNR, FQNEAQ (reference sequence). This CDR3 region has 13 residues. CDR3 DNA: TGTGCCAGCAGCTTATCAGGGGGCAGCGAGCAGTACTTC. Amino acid sequence: CASSLSGGSEQYF.

This clonotype has only a few counts. The V and J genes are TRBV12-5 and TRBJ1-1; no definite D call. Germline V gives CDR1 LGHNT, CDR2 FRNRAP. Trimming shortened V by 2 bases and J by 0 bases, and 4 bases separated the two germline ends. This CDR3 spans 13 amino acids. CDR3: CASGLTLNTEAFF. DNA for the CDR3: TGTGCTAGTGGTTTGACGCTGAACACTGAAGCTTTCTTT.

This clonotype has just a few counts. The chain carries TRBV5-4 and TRBJ2-7, with no clear D. Germline CDR1 SGHNT, CDR2 YYREEE (reference sequence). V lost 3 bases and J lost 0, with 7 bases in between. The CDR3 is made up of 13 amino acids. The CDR3 loop reads CASSSKVSYEQYF. In nucleotides, the CDR3 is TGTGCCAGCAGCTCTAAAGTCTCCTACGAGCAGTACTTC.

The CDR3 DNA is TGTGCCAGCAGTCCACTAGCGGGAGCGTCCTACGAGCAGTACTTC. Residues: CASSPLAGASYEQYF. The chain uses TRBV28 and TRBJ2-7; 11 nucleotides agree with TRBD2. Germline trimming cut 5 bases from V and 1 base from J; bases unmatched to any gene: 4. CDR1 and CDR2 from the germline V gene are MDHEN and SYDVKM. The CDR3 spans 15 residues.

This clonotype was counted a few times. The rearrangement links TRBV9 to TRBJ2-1, with TRBD1 identical over 10 bases. Germline V gene lookup returns CDR1 SGDLS and CDR2 YYNGEE. This CDR3 region has 16 residues. The junction had 11 bases not matched to a gene; V was cut back by 2 bases and J by 9 bases. The CDR3, as DNA: TGTGCCAGCAGCGTGGGAACCGGGACAGGGGAGGGTGAGCAGTTCTTC. Translating it yields CASSVGTGTGEGEQFF.

This clonotype was found a few times. The V gene is TRBV20-1, the J gene TRBJ1-2; D is unclear. Trimming stripped 3 bases from V and 8 bases from J, with 10 bases between. The CDR3 has 11 residues. From germline, CDR1 is DFQATT and CDR2 SNEGSKA (reference sequence). The CDR3 loop is CSASHMGGYTF. The CDR3 coding sequence is TGCAGTGCTAGCCATATGGGGGGCTACACCTTC.

The chain combines TRBV12-3 or TRBV12-4 with TRBJ1-2, with D unclear. Trimming left V 6 bases short and J 8 bases short, with 16 bases between. The CDR3 extends over 13 amino acids. CDR3 residues: CASSPPGLNGYTF. The CDR3 DNA reads as TGTGCCAGCAGCCCCCCCGGGTTAAACGGCTACACCTTC.

The chain carries TRBV20-1 and TRBJ1-2; no clear D. Between the trimmed V and J ends, which lost 6 bases and 8 bases, there was a span of 13 bases. From germline, CDR1 is DFQATT and CDR2 SNEGSKA (reference sequence). This CDR3 contains 11 residues. CDR3 nucleotide sequence: TGCAGTGCCTCAGTGTTAGGAGGCTACACCTTC. Translated, it gives CSASVLGGYTF.